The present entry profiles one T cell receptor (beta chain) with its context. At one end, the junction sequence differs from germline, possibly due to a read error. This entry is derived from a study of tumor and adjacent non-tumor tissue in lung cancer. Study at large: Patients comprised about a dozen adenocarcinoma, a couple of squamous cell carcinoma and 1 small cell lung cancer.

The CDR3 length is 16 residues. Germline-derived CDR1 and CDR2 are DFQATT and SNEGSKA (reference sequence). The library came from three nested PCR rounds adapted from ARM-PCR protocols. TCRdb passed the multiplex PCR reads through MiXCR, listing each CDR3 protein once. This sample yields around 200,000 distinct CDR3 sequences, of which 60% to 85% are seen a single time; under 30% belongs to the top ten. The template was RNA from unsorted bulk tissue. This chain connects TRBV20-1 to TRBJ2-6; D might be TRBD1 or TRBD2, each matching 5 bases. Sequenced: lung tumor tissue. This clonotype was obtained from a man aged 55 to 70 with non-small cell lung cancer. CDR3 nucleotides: TGCAGTACTAGAGAAAGGGAACTGACTGGGGCCAACGTCATGACTTTC. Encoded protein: CSTRERELTGANVMTF.